This T cell receptor (beta chain) originates from a study of human T cells and chemical hapten exposure. The time point: healthy volunteer bleed at 2 weeks. Total RNA extraction was carried out from unfractionated whole blood. Looked up from germline, CDR1 is LGHNA and CDR2 is YNFKEQ. V shed 0 bases and J shed 4 bases, with 13 bases lying between them. This CDR3 is built from 16 residues. This clonotype was seen a handful of times. TCRdb used MiXCR to reprocess the RACE reads, holding one entry per CDR3 protein. The table includes 130,000 or so distinct CDR3 sequences, roughly 9.5% detected once. The sequencing input was whole blood. The chain couples TRBV4-2 to TRBJ1-3; D unresolved. This sequence originates from a male donor in good health. Some clones in this sample may be carry-over from other donors' samples. CDR3 region: CASSQEDRLSGNTIYF. The DNA for the CDR3 is TGTGCCAGCAGCCAAGAAGATCGGCTTTCCGGAAACACCATATATTTT.